This T cell receptor (beta chain) is from a study of OX40 agonist ivuxolimab in advanced cancers. Some clones are missing from TCRdb's copy, which holds only in-frame ones; the method was immunoSEQ multiplex PCR. The table shows 60,000 to 100,000 clones, with approximately 92% occurring only once. CDR1 is SGHRS and CDR2 is YFSETQ in the germline V gene. This CDR3 has 15 amino acids. Trimming cost V 0 bases and J 3 bases; bases outside gene matches: 4. The V gene is TRBV5-1, the J gene TRBJ1-1, with 8 bases fitting TRBD1. Sequencing was performed on CD4+ or CD8+ T cells sorted from blood, taken in a trial of the OX40 agonist ivuxolimab. This clonotype was sampled from an adult with an advanced solid tumor such as melanoma, head and neck, liver or kidney cancer. The CDR3 sequence is CASSLGRQGYTEAFF. In nucleotides, the CDR3 is TGCGCCAGCAGCTTGGGGCGACAGGGGTACACTGAAGCTTTCTTT. The full variable domain, completed using reference TRBV5-1 and TRBJ1-1, is KAGVTQTPRYLIKTRGQQVTLSCSPISGHRSVSWYQQTPGQGLQFLFEYFSETQRNKGNFPGRFSGRQFSNSRSEMNVSTLELGDSALYLCASSLGRQGYTEAFFGQGTRLTVV.